This is a list of T cell receptor beta chains from one sample in a study of T cells in Graves' hyperthyroidism and ophthalmopathy. One entry per CDR3 protein results from TCRdb running MiXCR on the multiplex PCR reads. The table records over 250,000 distinct CDR3 sequences, roughly 15% of them present only once. Specimen: blood. The receptor source for this set is a woman aged 40 to 49 with Graves' ophthalmopathy. Each CDR3 is given with its conserved first and last residue. Each record gives: D gene, J gene, V gene, clone size, CDR3 protein, CDR3 DNA. The D gene is left open where the match is weak. Size values are once, few and many counts, or a class for expanded clones, and some rows have none.

d_gene: NA
j_gene: TRBJ1-5
v_gene: TRBV27
abundance: many
CDR3aa: CASSLFGWGNQPQHF
CDR3nt: TGTGCCAGCAGTTTATTCGGGTGGGGCAATCAGCCCCAGCATTTT

d_gene: TRBD2
j_gene: TRBJ2-5
v_gene: TRBV20-1
abundance: few
CDR3aa: CSAPGRGGETQYF
CDR3nt: TGCAGTGCCCCTGGACGGGGAGGGGAGACCCAGTACTTC

d_gene: TRBD1
j_gene: TRBJ2-2
v_gene: TRBV11-2
abundance: many
CDR3aa: CASSSYRGTGELFF
CDR3nt: TGTGCCAGCAGCTCTTACAGGGGTACCGGGGAGCTGTTTTTT

d_gene: TRBD1
j_gene: TRBJ2-5
v_gene: TRBV27
abundance: many
CDR3aa: CASSPGTVGGQETQYF
CDR3nt: TGTGCCAGCAGTCCGGGGACAGTTGGGGGACAAGAGACCCAGTACTTC

d_gene: TRBD1
j_gene: TRBJ1-2
v_gene: TRBV7-2
abundance: NA
CDR3aa: CASSTRDRGYYGYTF
CDR3nt: TGTGCCAGCAGCACCCGGGACAGGGGATACTATGGCTACACCTTC

d_gene: TRBD2
j_gene: TRBJ2-2
v_gene: TRBV9
abundance: NA
CDR3aa: CASSVALAGGGNTGELFF
CDR3nt: TGTGCCAGCAGCGTAGCCCTAGCGGGGGGAGGGAACACCGGGGAGCTGTTTTTT

d_gene: TRBD1
j_gene: TRBJ1-2
v_gene: TRBV6-1
abundance: NA
CDR3aa: CASSTRDRGRGSYGYTF
CDR3nt: TGTGCCAGCAGTACCCGGGACAGGGGCCGAGGTAGCTATGGCTACACCTTC

d_gene: TRBD1
j_gene: TRBJ1-2
v_gene: TRBV5-4
abundance: few
CDR3aa: CASSLGGPVGQGNGYTF
CDR3nt: TGTGCCAGCAGCTTGGGTGGGCCAGTGGGACAGGGAAATGGCTACACCTTC

d_gene: TRBD2
j_gene: TRBJ2-1
v_gene: TRBV2
abundance: NA
CDR3aa: CASSELAGGHEQFF
CDR3nt: TGTGCCAGCAGTGAACTAGCGGGGGGGCATGAGCAGTTCTTC

d_gene: TRBD1
j_gene: TRBJ2-5
v_gene: TRBV7-9
abundance: NA
CDR3aa: CASSPIMGDRGRRRETQYF
CDR3nt: TGTGCCAGCAGCCCTATTATGGGGGACAGGGGACGCCGGCGAGAGACCCAGTACTTC

d_gene: NA
j_gene: TRBJ1-1
v_gene: TRBV11-2
abundance: many
CDR3aa: CASTSPRTDLTRGNTEAFF
CDR3nt: TGTGCCAGCACCTCACCCCGGACGGATTTGACCCGGGGGAACACTGAAGCTTTCTTT

d_gene: NA
j_gene: TRBJ1-1
v_gene: TRBV7-2
abundance: many
CDR3aa: CASSFHRANTEAFF
CDR3nt: TGTGCCAGCAGCTTTCACAGGGCGAACACTGAAGCTTTCTTT

d_gene: TRBD1
j_gene: TRBJ2-2
v_gene: TRBV7-9
abundance: few
CDR3aa: CASRTGGATTGELFF
CDR3nt: TGTGCCAGCAGGACAGGGGGCGCTACCACCGGGGAGCTGTTTTTT

d_gene: NA
j_gene: TRBJ1-2
v_gene: TRBV11-3
abundance: many
CDR3aa: CASSSGRGFGYGYTF
CDR3nt: TGTGCCAGCAGCTCAGGGAGAGGGTTTGGCTATGGCTACACCTTC

d_gene: NA
j_gene: TRBJ2-1
v_gene: TRBV6-2/TRBV6-3
abundance: many
CDR3aa: CASKTRQPSDYTHEQFF
CDR3nt: TGTGCCAGCAAAACTCGCCAACCTTCGGACTATACACATGAGCAGTTCTTC

d_gene: NA
j_gene: TRBJ1-2
v_gene: TRBV7-2
abundance: few
CDR3aa: CASSLRGINSGYTF
CDR3nt: TGTGCCAGCAGCTTAAGGGGCATTAATTCTGGCTACACCTTC

d_gene: NA
j_gene: TRBJ1-1
v_gene: TRBV2
abundance: many
CDR3aa: CASILFGFAEAFF
CDR3nt: TGTGCCAGCATCTTGTTCGGGTTCGCTGAAGCTTTCTTT

d_gene: NA
j_gene: TRBJ2-3
v_gene: TRBV20-1
abundance: few
CDR3aa: CSAREGGSRAQYF
CDR3nt: TGCAGTGCGCGTGAGGGGGGGTCCCGGGCGCAGTATTTT

d_gene: NA
j_gene: TRBJ1-5
v_gene: TRBV6-1
abundance: many
CDR3aa: CASTTQGVRGRLRQPQHF
CDR3nt: TGTGCCAGCACCACCCAAGGGGTCAGGGGACGTTTAAGACAGCCCCAGCATTTT

d_gene: NA
j_gene: TRBJ2-1
v_gene: TRBV12-3/TRBV12-4
abundance: few
CDR3aa: CASSPPQGSYNEQFF
CDR3nt: TGTGCCAGCAGTCCCCCCCAGGGCTCCTACAATGAGCAGTTCTTC